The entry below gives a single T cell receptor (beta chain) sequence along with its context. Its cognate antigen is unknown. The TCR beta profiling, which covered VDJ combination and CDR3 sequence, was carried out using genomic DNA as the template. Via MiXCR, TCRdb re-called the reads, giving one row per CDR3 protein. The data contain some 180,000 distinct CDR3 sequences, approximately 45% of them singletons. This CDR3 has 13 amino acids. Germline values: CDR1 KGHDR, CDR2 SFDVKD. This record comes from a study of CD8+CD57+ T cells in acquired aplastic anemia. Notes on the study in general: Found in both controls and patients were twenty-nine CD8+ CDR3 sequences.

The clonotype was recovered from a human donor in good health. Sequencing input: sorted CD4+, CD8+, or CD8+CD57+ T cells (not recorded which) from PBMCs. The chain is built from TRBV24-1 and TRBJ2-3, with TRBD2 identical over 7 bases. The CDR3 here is CASRTRSPDTQYF. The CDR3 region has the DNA TGTGCTAGTCGGACTAGGAGCCCAGATACGCAGTATTTT.